This T cell receptor (beta chain) was identified during a study of cytomegalovirus exposure and HLA in healthy donors. The CDR3 sequence is 15 residues long. The germline V gene has CDR1 SEHNR and CDR2 FQNEAQ (reference sequence). Trimming cost V 5 bases and J 8 bases; bases outside gene matches: 11. The study ran its PCR with 60 Vbeta and 13 Jbeta primers. The assay was immunoSEQ multiplex PCR, and TCRdb's table has in-frame clones only and misses some. This table lists 65,000 to 80,000 clones. Sequencing input: PBMCs. The receptor comes from a female donor in good health and CMV-seropositive. J is TRBJ1-3 and V is TRBV7-9, with 8 bases that match TRBD1. This chain's CDR3 is CASSTDRGSIHTIYF. CDR3 nucleotides: TGTGCCAGCAGCACTGACAGGGGTTCGATTCACACCATATATTTT.